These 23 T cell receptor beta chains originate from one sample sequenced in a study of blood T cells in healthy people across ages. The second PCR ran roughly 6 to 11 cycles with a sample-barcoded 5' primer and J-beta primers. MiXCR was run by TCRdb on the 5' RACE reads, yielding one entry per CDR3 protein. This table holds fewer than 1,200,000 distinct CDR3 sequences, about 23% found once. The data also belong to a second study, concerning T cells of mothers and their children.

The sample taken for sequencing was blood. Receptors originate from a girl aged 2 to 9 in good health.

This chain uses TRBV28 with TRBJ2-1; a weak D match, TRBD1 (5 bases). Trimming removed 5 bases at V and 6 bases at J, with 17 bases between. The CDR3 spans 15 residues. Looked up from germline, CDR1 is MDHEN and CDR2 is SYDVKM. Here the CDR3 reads CASSGAVRASNEQFF. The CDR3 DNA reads TGTGCCAGCAGTGGGGCAGTGAGAGCGAGCAATGAGCAGTTCTTC.

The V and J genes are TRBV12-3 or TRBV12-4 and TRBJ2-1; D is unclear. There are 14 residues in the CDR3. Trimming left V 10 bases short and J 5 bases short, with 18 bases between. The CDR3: CATSRDRAHNEQFF. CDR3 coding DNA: TGTGCCACGTCGCGCGATCGGGCCCACAATGAGCAGTTCTTC.

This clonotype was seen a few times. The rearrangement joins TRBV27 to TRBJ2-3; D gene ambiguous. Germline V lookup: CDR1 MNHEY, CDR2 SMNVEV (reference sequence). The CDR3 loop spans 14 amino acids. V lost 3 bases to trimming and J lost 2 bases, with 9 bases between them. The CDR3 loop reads CASSLSGFTDTQYF. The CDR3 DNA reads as TGTGCCAGCAGTTTGTCAGGTTTCACAGATACGCAGTATTTT.

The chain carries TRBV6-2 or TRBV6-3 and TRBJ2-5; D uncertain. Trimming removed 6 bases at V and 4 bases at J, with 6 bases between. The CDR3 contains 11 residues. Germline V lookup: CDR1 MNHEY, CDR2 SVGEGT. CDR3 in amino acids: CASRMRETQYF. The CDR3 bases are TGTGCCAGCAGGATGAGAGAGACCCAGTACTTC.

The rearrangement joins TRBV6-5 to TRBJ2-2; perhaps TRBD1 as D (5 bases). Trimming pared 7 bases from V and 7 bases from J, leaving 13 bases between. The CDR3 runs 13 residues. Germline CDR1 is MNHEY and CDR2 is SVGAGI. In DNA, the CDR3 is TGTGCCAGCACCGTAGACAGAAACGGGGAGCTGTTTTTT. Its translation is CASTVDRNGELFF.

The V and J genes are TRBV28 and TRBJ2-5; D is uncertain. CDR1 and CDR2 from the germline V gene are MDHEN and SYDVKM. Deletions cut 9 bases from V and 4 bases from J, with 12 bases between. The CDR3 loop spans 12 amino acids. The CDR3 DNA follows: TGTGCCAGAAGTAGAGTCGGAGAGACCCAGTACTTC. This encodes CARSRVGETQYF.

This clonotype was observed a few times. CDR3 in amino acids: CASSPQTGQRQPQHF. The CDR3 DNA reads as TGTGCCAGCAGCCCCCAGACAGGGCAAAGGCAGCCCCAGCATTTT. This rearrangement joins TRBV11-2 to TRBJ1-5, with TRBD1 matching over 7 bases. This CDR3 is built from 15 residues. Germline lookup yields CDR1 SGHAT and CDR2 FQNNGV. V dropped 5 bases and J dropped 7; count of bases not matched to a gene: 11.

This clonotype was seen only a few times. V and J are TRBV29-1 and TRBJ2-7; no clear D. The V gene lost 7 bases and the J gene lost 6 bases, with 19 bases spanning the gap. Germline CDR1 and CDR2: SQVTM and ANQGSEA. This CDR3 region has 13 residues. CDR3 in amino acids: CSALPSVELEQYF. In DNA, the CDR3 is TGCAGCGCCCTACCTTCGGTCGAACTCGAGCAGTACTTC.

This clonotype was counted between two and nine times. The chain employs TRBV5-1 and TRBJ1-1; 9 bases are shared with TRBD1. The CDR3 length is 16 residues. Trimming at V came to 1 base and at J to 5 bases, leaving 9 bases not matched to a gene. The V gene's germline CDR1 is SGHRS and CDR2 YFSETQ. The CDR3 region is CASSLTGGAGRTEAFF. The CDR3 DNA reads TGCGCCAGCAGCTTGACAGGGGGCGCAGGGAGGACTGAAGCTTTCTTT.

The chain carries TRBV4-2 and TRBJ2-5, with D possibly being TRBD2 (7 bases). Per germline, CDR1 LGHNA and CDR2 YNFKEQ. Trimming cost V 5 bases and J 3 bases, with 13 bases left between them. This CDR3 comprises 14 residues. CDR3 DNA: TGTGCCAGCAGCTGGGGGGGGCGTGAAGAGACCCAGTACTTC. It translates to CASSWGGREETQYF.

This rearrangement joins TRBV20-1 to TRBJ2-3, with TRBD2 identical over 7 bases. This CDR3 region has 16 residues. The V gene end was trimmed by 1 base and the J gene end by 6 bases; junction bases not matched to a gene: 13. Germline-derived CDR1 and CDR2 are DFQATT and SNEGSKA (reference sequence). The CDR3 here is CSARGASGVPGDTQYF. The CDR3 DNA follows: TGCAGTGCTAGAGGCGCTAGCGGAGTCCCAGGGGATACGCAGTATTTT.

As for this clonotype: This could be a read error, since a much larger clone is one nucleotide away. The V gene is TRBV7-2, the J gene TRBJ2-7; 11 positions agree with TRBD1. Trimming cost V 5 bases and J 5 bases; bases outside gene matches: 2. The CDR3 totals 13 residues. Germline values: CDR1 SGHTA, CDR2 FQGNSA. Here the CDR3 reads CASSRTGGHEQYF. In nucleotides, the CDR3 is TGTGCCAGCAGCCGGACAGGGGGCCACGAGCAGTACTTC.

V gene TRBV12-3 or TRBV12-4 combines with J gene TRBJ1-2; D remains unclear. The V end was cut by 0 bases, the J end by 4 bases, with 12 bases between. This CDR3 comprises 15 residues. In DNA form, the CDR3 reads TGTGCCAGCAGTTTAGCGCAGGCGACGCCCTATGGCTACACCTTC. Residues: CASSLAQATPYGYTF.

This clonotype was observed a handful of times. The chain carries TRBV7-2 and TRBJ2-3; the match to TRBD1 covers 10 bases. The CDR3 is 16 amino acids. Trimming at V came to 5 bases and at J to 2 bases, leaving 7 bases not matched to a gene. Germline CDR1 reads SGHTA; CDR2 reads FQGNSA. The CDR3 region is CASSAGTGEFTDTQYF. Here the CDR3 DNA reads TGTGCCAGCAGCGCCGGGACAGGGGAATTCACAGATACGCAGTATTTT.

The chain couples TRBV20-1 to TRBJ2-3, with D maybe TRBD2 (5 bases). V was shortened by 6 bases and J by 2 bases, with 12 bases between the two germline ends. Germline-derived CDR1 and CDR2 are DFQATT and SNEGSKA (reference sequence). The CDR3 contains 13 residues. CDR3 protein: CSAEDSLTDTQYF. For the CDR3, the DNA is TGCAGTGCCGAGGACTCTCTCACAGATACGCAGTATTTT.

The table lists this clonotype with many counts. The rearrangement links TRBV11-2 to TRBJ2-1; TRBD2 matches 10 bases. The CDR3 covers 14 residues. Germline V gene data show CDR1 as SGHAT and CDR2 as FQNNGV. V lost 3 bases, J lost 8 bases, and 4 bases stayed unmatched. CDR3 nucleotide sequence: TGTGCCAGCAGCTTGTCTAGCGGGAGATATGAGCAGTTCTTC. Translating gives CASSLSSGRYEQFF.

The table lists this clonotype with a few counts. The CDR3 DNA sequence: TGTGCCAGCAGCTTATTGGGTCAGAATAATTCACCCCTCCACTTT. Residues: CASSLLGQNNSPLHF. The chain carries TRBV7-3 and TRBJ1-6; the D is unclear. The germline V gene has CDR1 SGHTA and CDR2 FQGTGA. The CDR3 is made up of 15 amino acids. V was cut by 2 bases and J by 5 bases, with 10 bases left in between.

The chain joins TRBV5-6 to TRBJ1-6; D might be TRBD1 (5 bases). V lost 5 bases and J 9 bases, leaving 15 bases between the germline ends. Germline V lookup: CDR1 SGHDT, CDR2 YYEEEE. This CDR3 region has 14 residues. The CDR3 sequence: CASSIQGTPSPLHF. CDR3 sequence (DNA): TGTGCCAGCAGTATCCAGGGAACTCCTTCACCCCTCCACTTT.

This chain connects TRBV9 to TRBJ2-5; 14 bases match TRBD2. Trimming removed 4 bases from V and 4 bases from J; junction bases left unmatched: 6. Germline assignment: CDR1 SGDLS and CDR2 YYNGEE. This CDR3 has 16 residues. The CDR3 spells CASSTGLAGAGETQYF. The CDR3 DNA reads TGTGCCAGCAGCACGGGACTAGCGGGAGCGGGAGAGACCCAGTACTTC.

The CDR3 spells CASTLSGVGTEAFF. The CDR3, as DNA: TGTGCCAGCACCCTCTCGGGGGTTGGGACTGAAGCTTTCTTT. The chain carries TRBV12-3 or TRBV12-4 and TRBJ1-1, with D possibly matching TRBD1 (5 bases). With 7 bases removed from V and 5 bases from J, the gap between germline ends came to 17 bases. CDR3 length equals 14 residues.

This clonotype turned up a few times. CDR3 nucleotide sequence: TGTGCCAGCACCCCCGGGCAGGGGGTAAACTACGAGCAGTACTTC. Its translation: CASTPGQGVNYEQYF. The V call is TRBV2, the J call TRBJ2-5; TRBD1 matches 7 bases. The J call may be faulty, since TRBJ2-7 better matches the DNA end. Germline CDR1 and CDR2: SNHLY and FYNNEI. The CDR3 covers 15 residues.

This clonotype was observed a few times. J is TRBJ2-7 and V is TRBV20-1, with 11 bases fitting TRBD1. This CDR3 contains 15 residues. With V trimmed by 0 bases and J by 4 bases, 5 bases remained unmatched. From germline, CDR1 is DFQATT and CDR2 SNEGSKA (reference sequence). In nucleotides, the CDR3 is TGCAGTGCTAGAGATCTCGGACAGGGGGCTTACGAGCAGTACTTC. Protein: CSARDLGQGAYEQYF.

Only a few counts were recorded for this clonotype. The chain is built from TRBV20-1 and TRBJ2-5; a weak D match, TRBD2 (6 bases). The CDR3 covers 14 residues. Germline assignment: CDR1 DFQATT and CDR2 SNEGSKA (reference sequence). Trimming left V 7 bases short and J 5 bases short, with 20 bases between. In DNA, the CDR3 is TGCAGTGTTACCAGGCGGGGATGGTGGGAGACCCAGTACTTC. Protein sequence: CSVTRRGWWETQYF.